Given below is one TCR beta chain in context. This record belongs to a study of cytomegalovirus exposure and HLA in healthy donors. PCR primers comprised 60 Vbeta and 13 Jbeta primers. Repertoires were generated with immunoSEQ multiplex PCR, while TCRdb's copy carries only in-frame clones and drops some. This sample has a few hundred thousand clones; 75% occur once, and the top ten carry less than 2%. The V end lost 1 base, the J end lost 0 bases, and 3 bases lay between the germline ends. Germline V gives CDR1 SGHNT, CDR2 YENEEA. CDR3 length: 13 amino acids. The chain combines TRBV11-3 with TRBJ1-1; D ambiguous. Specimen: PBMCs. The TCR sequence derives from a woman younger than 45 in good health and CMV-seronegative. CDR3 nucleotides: TGTGCCAGCAGCTTAGCATTGAACACTGAAGCTTTCTTT. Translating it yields CASSLALNTEAFF.